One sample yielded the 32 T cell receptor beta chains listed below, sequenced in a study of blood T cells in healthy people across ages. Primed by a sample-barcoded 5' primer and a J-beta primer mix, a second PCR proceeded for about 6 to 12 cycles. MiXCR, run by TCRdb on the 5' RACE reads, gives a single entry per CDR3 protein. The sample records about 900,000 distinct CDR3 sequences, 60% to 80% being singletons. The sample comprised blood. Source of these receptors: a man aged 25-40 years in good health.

As DNA, the CDR3 is TGTGCCAGCAGGGCGGGACAGACACTTTATGGCTACACCTTC. Its protein is CASRAGQTLYGYTF. This chain links TRBV6-5 with TRBJ1-2, with 7 bases matching TRBD1. Trimming removed 6 bases from V and 5 bases from J; junction bases left unmatched: 9. Germline V gene data show CDR1 as MNHEY and CDR2 as SVGAGI. The CDR3 length is 14 residues.

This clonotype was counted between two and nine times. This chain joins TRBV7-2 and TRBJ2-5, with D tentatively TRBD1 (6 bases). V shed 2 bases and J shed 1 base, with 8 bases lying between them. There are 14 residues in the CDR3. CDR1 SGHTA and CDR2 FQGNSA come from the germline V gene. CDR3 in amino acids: CASSLRGTQETQYF. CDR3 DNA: TGTGCCAGCAGCTTAAGGGGGACCCAAGAGACCCAGTACTTC.

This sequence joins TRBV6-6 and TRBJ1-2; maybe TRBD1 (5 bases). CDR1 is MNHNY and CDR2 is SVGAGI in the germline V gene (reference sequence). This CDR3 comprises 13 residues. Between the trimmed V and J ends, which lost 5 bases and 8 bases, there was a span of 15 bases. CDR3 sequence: CASSPGTVAGYTF. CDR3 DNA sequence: TGTGCCAGCAGTCCCGGGACGGTCGCCGGCTACACCTTC.

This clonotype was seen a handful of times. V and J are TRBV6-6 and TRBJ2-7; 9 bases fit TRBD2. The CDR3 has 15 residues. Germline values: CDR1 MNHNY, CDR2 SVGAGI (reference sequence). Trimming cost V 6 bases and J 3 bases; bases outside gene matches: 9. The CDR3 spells CASSPERGAFYEQYF. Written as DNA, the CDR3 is TGTGCCAGCAGCCCTGAGCGGGGGGCCTTCTACGAGCAGTACTTC.

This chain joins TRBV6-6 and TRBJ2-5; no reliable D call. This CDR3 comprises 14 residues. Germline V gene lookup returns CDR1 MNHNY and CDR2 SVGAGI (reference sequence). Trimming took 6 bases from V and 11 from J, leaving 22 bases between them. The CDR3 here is CASSNNDQYLGQYF. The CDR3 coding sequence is TGTGCCAGCAGCAACAATGACCAGTACCTTGGGCAGTACTTC.

CDR3 DNA: TGCGCCAGCAGCTTGGATCGAGCGGGAGCCATCCAAGAGACCCAGTACTTC. Translating gives CASSLDRAGAIQETQYF. This chain joins TRBV5-1 and TRBJ2-5; 8 bases are a match to TRBD2. In germline, CDR1 is SGHRS, CDR2 YFSETQ. The CDR3 has 17 residues. Trimming cost V 0 bases and J 1 base; bases outside gene matches: 8.

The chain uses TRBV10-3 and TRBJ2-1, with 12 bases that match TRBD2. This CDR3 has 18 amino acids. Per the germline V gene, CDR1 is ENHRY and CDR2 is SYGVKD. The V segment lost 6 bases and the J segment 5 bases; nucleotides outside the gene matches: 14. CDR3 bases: TGTGCCATCAGCACAACTAGCGGGGGGCCCTATCCTCACAATGAGCAGTTCTTC. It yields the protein CAISTTSGGPYPHNEQFF.

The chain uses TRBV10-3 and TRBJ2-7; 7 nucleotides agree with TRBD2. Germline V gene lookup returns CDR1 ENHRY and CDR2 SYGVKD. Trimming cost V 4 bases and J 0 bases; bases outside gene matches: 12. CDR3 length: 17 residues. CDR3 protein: CAISGSQGGARSYEQYF. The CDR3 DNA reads TGTGCCATCAGTGGGTCCCAGGGAGGGGCCCGCTCCTACGAGCAGTACTTC.

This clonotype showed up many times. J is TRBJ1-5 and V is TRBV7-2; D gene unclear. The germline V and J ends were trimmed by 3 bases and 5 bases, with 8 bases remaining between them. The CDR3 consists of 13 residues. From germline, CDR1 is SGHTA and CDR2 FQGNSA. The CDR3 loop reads CASSLGRDQPQHF. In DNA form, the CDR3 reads TGTGCCAGCAGCTTGGGCCGGGATCAGCCCCAGCATTTT.

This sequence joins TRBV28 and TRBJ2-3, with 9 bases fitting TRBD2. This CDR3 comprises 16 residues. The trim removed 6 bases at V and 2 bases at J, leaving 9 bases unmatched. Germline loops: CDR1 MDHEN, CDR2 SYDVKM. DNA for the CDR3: TGTGCCAGCAGAGACTTGGCTAGCGGGGCCACAGATACGCAGTATTTT. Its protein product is CASRDLASGATDTQYF.

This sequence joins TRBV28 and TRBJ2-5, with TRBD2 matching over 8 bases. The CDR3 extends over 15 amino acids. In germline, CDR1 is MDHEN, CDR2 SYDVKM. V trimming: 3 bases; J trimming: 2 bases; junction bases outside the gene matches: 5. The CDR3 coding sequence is TGTGCCAGCAGTTTTGGCGGGGGGCTACAAGAGACCCAGTACTTC. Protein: CASSFGGGLQETQYF. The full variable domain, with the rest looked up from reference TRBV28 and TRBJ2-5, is DVKVTQSSRYLVKRTGEKVFLECVQDMDHENMFWYRQDPGLGLRLIYFSYDVKMKEKGDIPEGYSVSREKKERFSLILESASTNQTSMYLCASSFGGGLQETQYFGPGTRLLVL.

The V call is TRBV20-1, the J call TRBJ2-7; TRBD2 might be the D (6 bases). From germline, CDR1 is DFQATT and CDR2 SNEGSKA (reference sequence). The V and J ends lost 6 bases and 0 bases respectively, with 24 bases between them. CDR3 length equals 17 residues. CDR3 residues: CSAAHLELGLNSYEQYF. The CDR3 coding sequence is TGCAGTGCCGCGCATTTAGAGTTGGGACTGAACTCCTACGAGCAGTACTTC.

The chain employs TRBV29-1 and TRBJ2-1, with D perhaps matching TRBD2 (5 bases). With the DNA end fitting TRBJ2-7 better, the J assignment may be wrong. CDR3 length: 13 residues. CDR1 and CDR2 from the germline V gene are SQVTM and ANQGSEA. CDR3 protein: CSARGTSYNEQYF. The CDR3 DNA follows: TGCAGCGCACGGGGAACTTCCTACAATGAGCAGTACTTC.

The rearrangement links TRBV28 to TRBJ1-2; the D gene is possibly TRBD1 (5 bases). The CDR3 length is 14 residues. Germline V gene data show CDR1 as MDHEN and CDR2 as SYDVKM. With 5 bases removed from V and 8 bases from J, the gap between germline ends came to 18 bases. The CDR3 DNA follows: TGTGCCAGCAGTCCTGGCCCAGGGTCATGGGGCTACACCTTC. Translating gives CASSPGPGSWGYTF.

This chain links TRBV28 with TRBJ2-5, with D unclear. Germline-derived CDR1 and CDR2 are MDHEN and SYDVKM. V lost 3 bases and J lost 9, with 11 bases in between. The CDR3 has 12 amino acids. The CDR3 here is CASSLTDFPQYF. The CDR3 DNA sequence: TGTGCCAGCAGTTTGACTGATTTCCCCCAGTACTTC.

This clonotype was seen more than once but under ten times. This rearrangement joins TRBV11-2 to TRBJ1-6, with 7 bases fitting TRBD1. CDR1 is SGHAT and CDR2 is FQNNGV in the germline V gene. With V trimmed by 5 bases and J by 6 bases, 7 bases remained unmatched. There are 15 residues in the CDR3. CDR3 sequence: CASSPQTGSNSPLHF. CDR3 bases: TGTGCCAGCAGCCCGCAGACAGGGAGTAATTCACCCCTCCACTTT.

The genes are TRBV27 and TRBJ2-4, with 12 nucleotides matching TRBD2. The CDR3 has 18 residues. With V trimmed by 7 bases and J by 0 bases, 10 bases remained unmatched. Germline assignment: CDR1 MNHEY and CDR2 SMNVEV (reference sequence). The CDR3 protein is CASTPSGLAGPAKNIQYF. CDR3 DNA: TGTGCCAGCACCCCATCCGGACTAGCGGGACCAGCCAAAAACATTCAGTACTTC.

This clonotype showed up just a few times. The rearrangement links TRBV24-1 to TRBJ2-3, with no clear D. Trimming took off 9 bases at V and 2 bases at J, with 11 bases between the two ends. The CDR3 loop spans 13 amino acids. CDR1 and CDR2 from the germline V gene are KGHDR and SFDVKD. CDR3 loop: CATRALDTDTQYF. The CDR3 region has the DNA TGTGCCACCCGGGCCCTCGACACAGATACGCAGTATTTT.

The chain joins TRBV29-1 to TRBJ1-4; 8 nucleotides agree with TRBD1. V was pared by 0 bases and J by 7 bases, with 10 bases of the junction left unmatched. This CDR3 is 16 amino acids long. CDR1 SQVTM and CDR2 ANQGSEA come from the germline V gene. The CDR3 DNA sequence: TGCAGCGTTGAAGACCTTCAGGGGGCGGCGGCTGAAAAACTGTTTTTT. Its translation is CSVEDLQGAAAEKLFF.

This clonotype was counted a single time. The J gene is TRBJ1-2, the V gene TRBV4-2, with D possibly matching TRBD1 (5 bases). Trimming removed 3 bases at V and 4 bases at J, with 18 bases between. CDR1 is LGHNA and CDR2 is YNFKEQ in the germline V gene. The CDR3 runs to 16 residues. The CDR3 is CASSQGPGNGGYGYTF. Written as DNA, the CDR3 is TGTGCCAGCAGCCAGGGTCCAGGGAACGGAGGCTATGGCTACACCTTC.

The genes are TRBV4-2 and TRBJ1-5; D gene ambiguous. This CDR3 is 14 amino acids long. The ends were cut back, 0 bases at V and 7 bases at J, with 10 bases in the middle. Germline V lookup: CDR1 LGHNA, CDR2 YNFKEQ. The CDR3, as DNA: TGTGCCAGCAGCCAAGATCTTCTGACCCAGCCCCAGCATTTT. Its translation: CASSQDLLTQPQHF.

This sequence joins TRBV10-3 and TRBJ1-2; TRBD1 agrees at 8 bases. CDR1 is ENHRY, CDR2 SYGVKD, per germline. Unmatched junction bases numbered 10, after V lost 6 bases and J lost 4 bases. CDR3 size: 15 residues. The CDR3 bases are TGTGCCATCAGCACAGGGGGGGGCGCTTTCTATGGCTACACCTTC. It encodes CAISTGGGAFYGYTF.

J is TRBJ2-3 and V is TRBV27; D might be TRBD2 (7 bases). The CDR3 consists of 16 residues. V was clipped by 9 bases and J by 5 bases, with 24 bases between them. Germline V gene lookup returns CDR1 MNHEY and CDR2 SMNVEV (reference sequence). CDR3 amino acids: CASAGPAGASRDTQYF. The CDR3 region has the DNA TGTGCCAGTGCCGGGCCGGCGGGGGCCTCCAGAGATACGCAGTATTTT.

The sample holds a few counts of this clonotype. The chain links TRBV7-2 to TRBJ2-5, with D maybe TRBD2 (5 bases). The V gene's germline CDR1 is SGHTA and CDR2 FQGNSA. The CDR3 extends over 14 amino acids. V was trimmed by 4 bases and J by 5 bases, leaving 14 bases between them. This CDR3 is CASSSQSGRETQYF. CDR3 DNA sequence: TGTGCCAGCAGCTCCCAGTCGGGAAGGGAGACCCAGTACTTC.

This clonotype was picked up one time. DNA of the CDR3: TGTGCCAGCAGTAACACCCGGCCTCCGGAGACCCAGTACTTC. Residues: CASSNTRPPETQYF. This sequence joins TRBV28 and TRBJ2-7; D gene uncertain. Judging by the DNA end, TRBJ2-5 fits better; the J call may be wrong. CDR3 length: 14 amino acids. CDR1 and CDR2 from the germline V gene are MDHEN and SYDVKM.

For the CDR3, the DNA is TGTGCCAGCAGTTTATTGACAGGCCGCGAGCAGTACTTC. This encodes CASSLLTGREQYF. This chain connects TRBV27 to TRBJ2-4; a possible D gene is TRBD1 (6 bases). Gene TRBJ2-7 matches the end of the DNA better, so the J call may be wrong. Germline lookup yields CDR1 MNHEY and CDR2 SMNVEV (reference sequence). There are 13 residues in the CDR3.

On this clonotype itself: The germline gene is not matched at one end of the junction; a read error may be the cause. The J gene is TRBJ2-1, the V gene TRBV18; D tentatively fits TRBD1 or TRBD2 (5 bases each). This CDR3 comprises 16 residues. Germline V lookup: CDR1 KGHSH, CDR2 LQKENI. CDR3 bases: TGTGCCAGCTCACCAGAGGCAGGGAGCTTATACAAGGAGCAGTTCTTC. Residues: CASSPEAGSLYKEQFF.

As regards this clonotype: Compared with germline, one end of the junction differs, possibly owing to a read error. The CDR3, as DNA: TGTGCCAGCAGTTTAAGGTCTGCGGGGGGGCAGAACATTCAGTACTTT. It specifies CASSLRSAGGQNIQYF. J is TRBJ2-4 and V is TRBV7-2, with 9 bases matching TRBD2. The CDR3 extends over 16 amino acids. Looked up from germline, CDR1 is SGHTA and CDR2 is FQGNSA.

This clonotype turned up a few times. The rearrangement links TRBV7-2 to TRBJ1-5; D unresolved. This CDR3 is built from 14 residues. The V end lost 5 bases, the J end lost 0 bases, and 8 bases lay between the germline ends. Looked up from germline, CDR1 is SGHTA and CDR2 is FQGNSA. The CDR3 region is CASSQIYSNQPQHF. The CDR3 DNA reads TGTGCCAGCAGCCAAATATATAGCAATCAGCCCCAGCATTTT.

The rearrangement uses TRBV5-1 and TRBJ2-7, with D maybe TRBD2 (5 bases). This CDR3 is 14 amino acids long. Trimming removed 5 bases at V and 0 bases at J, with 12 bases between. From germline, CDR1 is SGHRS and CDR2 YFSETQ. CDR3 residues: CASRIGGISYEQYF. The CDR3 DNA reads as TGCGCCAGCAGGATAGGAGGAATCTCCTACGAGCAGTACTTC.

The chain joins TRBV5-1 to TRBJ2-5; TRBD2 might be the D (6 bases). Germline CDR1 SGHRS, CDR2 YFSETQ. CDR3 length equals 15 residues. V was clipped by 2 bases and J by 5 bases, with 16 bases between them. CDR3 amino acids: CASSLGTSESETQYF. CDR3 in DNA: TGCGCCAGCAGCTTAGGGACTTCAGAGTCGGAGACCCAGTACTTC.

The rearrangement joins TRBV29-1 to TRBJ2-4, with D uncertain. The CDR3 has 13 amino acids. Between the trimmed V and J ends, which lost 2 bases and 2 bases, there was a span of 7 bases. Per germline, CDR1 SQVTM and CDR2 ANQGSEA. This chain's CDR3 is CSVEQPTKNIQYF. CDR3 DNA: TGCAGCGTTGAACAGCCAACCAAAAACATTCAGTACTTC.